These 24 T cell receptor beta chains were all obtained from the same sample, sequenced in a study of cytomegalovirus exposure and HLA in healthy donors. Data came from immunoSEQ multiplex PCR; TCRdb stores just in-frame clones and leaves some out. The table lists 130,000 or so clones, about 91% of them singletons. Sequenced material: PBMCs. These receptors were taken from a woman under 30 in good health and CMV-seronegative.

The chain's CDR3 is CASSQGAPWGALHF. The DNA of the CDR3 is TGTGCCAGCAGCCAGGGGGCACCTTGGGGGGCCCTCCACTTT. V usage is TRBV7-4 and J usage is TRBJ1-6, with 8 positions matching TRBD1. The CDR3 has 14 residues. Unmatched junction bases numbered 11, after V lost 5 bases and J lost 14 bases. Germline V CDR1 and CDR2: SGHVT, SQSDAQ. Looking up the rest from reference TRBV7-4 and TRBJ1-6 gives the full variable domain: GAGVSQSPRYKVAKRGRDVALRCDSISGHVTLYWYRQTLGQGSEVLTYSQSDAQRDKSGRPSGRFSAERPERSVSTLKIQRTEQGDSAVYLCASSQGAPWGALHFGNGTRLTVT.

The V call is TRBV20-1, the J call TRBJ2-5, with a weak D call TRBD1 (5 bases). The CDR3 totals 11 residues. Germline loops: CDR1 DFQATT, CDR2 SNEGSKA (reference sequence). Trimming removed 3 bases at V and 5 bases at J, with 7 bases between. The CDR3 DNA follows: TGCAGTGCTAGCAGGGTGGAGACCCAGTACTTC. This gives the protein CSASRVETQYF.

The gene calls are TRBV4-1 and TRBJ1-3; 10 bases are a match to TRBD1. In germline, CDR1 is MGHRA, CDR2 YSYEKL. CDR3 length: 15 amino acids. V lost 0 bases, J lost 7 bases, and 3 bases stayed unmatched. CDR3 sequence: CASSQEGQGRNTIYF. For the CDR3, the DNA is TGCGCCAGCAGCCAAGAGGGACAGGGGAGGAACACCATATATTTT.

The CDR3 coding sequence is TGTGCCAGCAGCTTAGCCTGGAGATCGGGGGGCAAGGATGAGCAGTTCTTC. Amino acids: CASSLAWRSGGKDEQFF. This chain uses TRBV7-9 with TRBJ2-1; a possible D gene is TRBD2 (7 bases). Germline V CDR1 and CDR2: SEHNR, FQNEAQ (reference sequence). The CDR3 extends over 17 amino acids. V was pared by 0 bases and J by 8 bases, with 20 bases between.

This chain connects TRBV5-1 to TRBJ1-1; TRBD1 might be the D (6 bases). V gave up 4 bases and J gave up 1 base, with 14 bases separating them. CDR1 is SGHRS, CDR2 YFSETQ, per germline. This CDR3 region has 15 residues. CDR3 sequence reads: CASSPTGTPNTEAFF. The DNA of the CDR3 is TGCGCCAGCAGCCCGACCGGGACACCGAACACTGAAGCTTTCTTT.

The chain has TRBV4-2 and TRBJ2-7, with 9 bases aligning to TRBD2. From germline, CDR1 is LGHNA and CDR2 YNFKEQ. CDR3 size: 17 residues. Trimming took 0 bases from V and 1 from J; bases not matched to a gene: 7. The CDR3: CASSQDLPAGGSYEQYF. As DNA, the CDR3 is TGTGCCAGCAGCCAAGATCTCCCAGCGGGGGGTTCCTACGAGCAGTACTTC.

The chain recombines TRBV10-3 with TRBJ2-5, with a tentative D call TRBD1 (7 bases). The V gene lost 3 bases and the J gene lost 5 bases, with 19 bases spanning the gap. Germline V CDR1 and CDR2: ENHRY, SYGVKD. The CDR3 consists of 16 residues. CDR3 nucleotide sequence: TGTGCCATCAGTGAACCGGAACACCCAGGGGGGGAGACCCAGTACTTC. Its protein product is CAISEPEHPGGETQYF.

This chain joins TRBV7-3 and TRBJ2-1; 8 bases are a match to TRBD2. Germline V CDR1 and CDR2: SGHTA, FQGTGA. The CDR3 totals 15 residues. V was pared by 3 bases and J by 5 bases, with 6 bases of the junction left unmatched. The CDR3 sequence: CASSLQRGRDNEQFF. CDR3 sequence (DNA): TGTGCCAGCAGCTTGCAGCGGGGGCGGGACAATGAGCAGTTCTTC.

The chain links TRBV5-5 to TRBJ1-2; 8 nucleotides match TRBD1. With 2 bases clipped from V and 5 bases from J, the junction kept 8 bases outside the gene matches. This CDR3 spans 15 amino acids. Germline V gene sequence: CDR1 SGHKS, CDR2 YYEKEE (reference sequence). CDR3: CASSFSQTGEYGYTF. As DNA, the CDR3 is TGTGCCAGCAGCTTCTCCCAGACAGGGGAATATGGCTACACCTTC.

This clone was detected only a few times. V usage is TRBV27 and J usage is TRBJ2-6; D remains ambiguous. Germline CDR1 MNHEY, CDR2 SMNVEV (reference sequence). V was trimmed by 6 bases and J by 4 bases, leaving 13 bases between them. This CDR3 has 15 amino acids. This chain's CDR3 is CASSPTLAGANVLTF. Here the CDR3 DNA reads TGTGCCAGCAGCCCCACCTTGGCAGGGGCCAACGTCCTGACTTTC.

This rearrangement joins TRBV28 to TRBJ2-7, with 10 bases matching TRBD1. From germline, CDR1 is MDHEN and CDR2 SYDVKM. This CDR3 region has 15 residues. Trimming cost V 4 bases and J 3 bases; bases outside gene matches: 6. The CDR3 nucleotides read TGTGCCAGCAGTTCCCCCGGGACAGGGGACTACGAGCAGTACTTC. Translated: CASSSPGTGDYEQYF.

V gene TRBV7-2 combines with J gene TRBJ2-4; the match to TRBD2 covers 10 bases. The CDR3 is 17 amino acids. CDR1 and CDR2 (germline): SGHTA, FQGNSA. V shed 2 bases, J shed 6 bases, and the junction held 10 bases outside the gene matches. The CDR3 reads CASSLRPSGGDGNIQYF. CDR3 nucleotides: TGTGCCAGCAGCTTAAGGCCCAGCGGGGGGGATGGAAACATTCAGTACTTC.

The chain uses TRBV18 and TRBJ2-5; possibly TRBD1 for D (5 bases). Trimming took off 1 base at V and 2 bases at J, with 11 bases between the two ends. The length of the CDR3 is 15 residues. Germline V gene sequence: CDR1 KGHSH, CDR2 LQKENI. CDR3 region: CASSPQQVTQETQYF. CDR3 nucleotide sequence: TGTGCCAGCTCACCACAACAGGTTACTCAAGAGACCCAGTACTTC.

The V call is TRBV7-2, the J call TRBJ1-5; 7 nucleotides agree with TRBD1. This CDR3 is built from 17 residues. Germline V gene sequence: CDR1 SGHTA, CDR2 FQGNSA. After removal of 1 base from V and 4 bases from J, the junction contained 10 bases not matched to a gene. The CDR3 DNA reads as TGTGCCAGCAGCTTAGAAGGGGCCAGGGGGGAGAATCAGCCCCAGCATTTT. This translates into CASSLEGARGENQPQHF.

The chain recombines TRBV5-1 with TRBJ2-5, with 10 bases fitting TRBD2. V gave up 3 bases and J gave up 5 bases; unmatched junction bases: 13. Germline V gives CDR1 SGHRS, CDR2 YFSETQ. CDR3 size: 17 residues. The CDR3 DNA follows: TGCGCCAGCAGCTCCGGGGTAGCGGGGGGCTCCGGGGAGACCCAGTACTTC. As protein: CASSSGVAGGSGETQYF.

This chain joins TRBV7-2 and TRBJ2-3, with 8 positions matching TRBD2. The V and J ends lost 6 bases and 3 bases, in that order; junction bases with no gene match: 5. Germline values: CDR1 SGHTA, CDR2 FQGNSA. The CDR3 spans 14 residues. The chain's CDR3 is CASSRTSLTDTQYF. CDR3 bases: TGTGCCAGCAGTAGGACTAGCTTGACAGATACGCAGTATTTT.

This chain connects TRBV19 to TRBJ1-1; 8 bases are shared with TRBD1. The CDR3 covers 17 residues. The J segment lost 1 base and the V segment lost 7 bases, leaving 14 bases of the junction unmatched. From germline, CDR1 is LNHDA and CDR2 SQIVND (reference sequence). The CDR3 region has the DNA TGTGCCAGTACCCCAACGTACACAGGGGGGGGGAACACTGAAGCTTTCTTT. It specifies CASTPTYTGGGNTEAFF.

J is TRBJ1-1 and V is TRBV6-5, with 7 bases lining up with TRBD1. Germline-derived CDR1 and CDR2 are MNHEY and SVGAGI. V gave up 0 bases and J gave up 3 bases; unmatched junction bases: 1. CDR3 length: 14 residues. CDR3 sequence (DNA): TGTGCCAGCAGTTACTCGACAGGGTACACTGAAGCTTTCTTT. Its translation is CASSYSTGYTEAFF.

V gene TRBV7-9 combines with J gene TRBJ2-4, with 7 bases fitting TRBD1. CDR3 length equals 16 residues. Germline assignment: CDR1 SEHNR and CDR2 FQNEAQ (reference sequence). J was trimmed by 0 bases and V by 5 bases; bases with no gene match: 7. The DNA of the CDR3 is TGTGCCAGCAGCCCCCAGACAGGGCTAGCCAAAAACATTCAGTACTTC. It yields the protein CASSPQTGLAKNIQYF.

The chain joins TRBV6-5 to TRBJ2-7; the match to TRBD2 covers 13 bases. The germline CDR1 and CDR2 sequences are MNHEY and SVGAGI. V was clipped by 0 bases and J by 4 bases; unmatched bases: 0. This CDR3 contains 15 residues. This CDR3 reads CASSYSTSGGYEQYF. In nucleotides, the CDR3 is TGTGCCAGCAGTTACTCGACTAGCGGGGGGTACGAGCAGTACTTC.

The V and J genes are TRBV6-4 and TRBJ1-6, with no clear D. This CDR3 has 17 residues. Germline V gives CDR1 MRHNA, CDR2 SNTAGT. The CDR3 spells CATGIWVLRDIGSPLHF. As DNA, the CDR3 is TGTGCAACGGGGATTTGGGTTTTACGGGATATCGGTTCACCCCTCCACTTT.

This clone was seen just once. In DNA form, the CDR3 reads TGCGCCAGCAGCGTCGGACAGGCAGTGGGCGAGCAGTACTTC. It codes for CASSVGQAVGEQYF. The J gene is TRBJ2-7, the V gene TRBV5-1, with 7 bases fitting TRBD1. The CDR3 is made up of 14 amino acids. Losses at the gene ends were 4 bases for V and 6 bases for J; bases not matched to a gene: 10. CDR1 and CDR2 (germline): SGHRS, YFSETQ.

This chain uses TRBV18 with TRBJ2-1; 10 nucleotides line up with TRBD1. The CDR3 totals 16 residues. Germline V gene lookup returns CDR1 KGHSH and CDR2 LQKENI. J gave up 12 bases and V 3 bases, and 14 bases lay outside the gene matches. CDR3 coding DNA: TGTGCCAGCTCACCCACTTTGACAGGGGGCCCCTCAGTGCAGTTCTTC. Translating it yields CASSPTLTGGPSVQFF.

The chain uses TRBV7-9 and TRBJ1-5; perhaps TRBD1 as D (5 bases). Trimming took 5 bases from V and 0 from J, leaving 11 bases between them. Germline V gene sequence: CDR1 SEHNR, CDR2 FQNEAQ (reference sequence). This CDR3 comprises 15 residues. The CDR3 spells CASSQDGHSNQPQHF. CDR3 DNA sequence: TGTGCCAGCAGCCAGGACGGACATAGCAATCAGCCCCAGCATTTT.